These T cell receptor beta chains were read from a single sample in a study of a mutant IDH1 vaccine in newly diagnosed glioma. The protocol was immunoSEQ multiplex PCR, while the TCRdb copy is restricted to in-frame clones and leaves out a portion. The data show tens of thousands of clones, approximately 80% seen once. This sample comprised PBMCs, obtained from a glioma patient treated with radiotherapy, temozolomide or both. The receptors stem from a man aged 25-45 years with glioma. The CDR3 runs from the conserved cysteine through the conserved F or W. The order of the fields is J gene, clone size, D gene, V gene, CDR3 protein, CDR3 DNA. D genes are given only for firm matches. Some rows mark clone size as missing; the rest say once, few, many or name a class of expanded clone.

TRBJ1-1,few,.,TRBV18,CATRRAGQNTEAFF,TGTGCCACCCGACGGGCAGGGCAGAACACTGAAGCTTTCTTT
TRBJ1-1,.,.,TRBV14,CASSQYTRPGQNTEAFF,TGTGCCAGCAGCCAATATACACGTCCGGGACAGAACACTGAAGCTTTCTTT
TRBJ1-1,few,.,TRBV9,CASSVGGLAEAFF,TGTGCCAGCAGCGTAGGGGGGTTGGCTGAAGCTTTCTTT
TRBJ2-4,.,TRBD2,TRBV5-4,CASSAAGVSKNIQYF,TGTGCCAGCAGCGCAGCGGGAGTTAGCAAAAACATTCAGTACTTC
TRBJ1-2,.,.,TRBV6-5,CASSYRSLSNYGYTF,TGTGCCAGCAGTTACCGGTCACTCAGTAACTATGGCTACACCTTC
TRBJ2-5,.,TRBD2,TRBV27,CASRDLAGGPRQETQYF,TGTGCCAGCAGGGACTTAGCGGGAGGGCCACGGCAAGAGACCCAGTACTTC
TRBJ2-7,once,TRBD1,TRBV7-6,CASARGSSYEQYF,TGTGCCAGCGCCAGGGGGAGCTCCTACGAGCAGTACTTC
TRBJ1-1,few,.,TRBV15,CATSRGGMNTEAFF,TGTGCCACCAGCAGAGGCGGAATGAACACTGAAGCTTTCTTT
TRBJ1-6,once,.,TRBV4-3,CASSLSLGGNSPLHF,TGCGCCAGCAGCCTAAGTCTAGGCGGAAATTCACCCCTCCACTTT
TRBJ2-7,.,TRBD2,TRBV9,CASGGGIQYEQYF,TGTGCCAGCGGGGGAGGGATCCAGTACGAGCAGTACTTC
TRBJ2-2,.,.,TRBV7-8,CASSPTWAVNTGELFF,TGTGCCAGCAGCCCGACTTGGGCGGTGAACACCGGGGAGCTGTTTTTT
TRBJ1-1,once,.,TRBV6-1,CASSEPRGAGTEAFF,TGTGCCAGCAGTGAACCCAGGGGTGCGGGCACTGAAGCTTTCTTT
TRBJ2-7,.,.,TRBV5-6,CASSLANEQYF,TGTGCCAGCAGCCTGGCTAACGAGCAGTACTTC
TRBJ1-2,.,.,TRBV5-4,CASSLVRGDGYTF,TGTGCCAGCAGCTTGGTGCGCGGGGACGGCTACACCTTC
TRBJ2-1,.,TRBD2,TRBV14,CASSPPVPGLAGGRYNEQFF,TGTGCCAGCAGCCCACCTGTCCCGGGACTAGCGGGGGGGCGGTACAATGAGCAGTTCTTC
TRBJ2-7,.,.,TRBV27,CASRRDSSYEQYF,TGTGCCAGCAGGAGAGACAGCTCCTACGAGCAGTACTTC
TRBJ1-1,.,.,TRBV25-1,CASSRHPGNTEAFF,TGTGCCAGCAGTAGACACCCGGGGAACACTGAAGCTTTCTTT
TRBJ2-2,.,TRBD2,TRBV30,CAWSGSGGAFGELFF,TGTGCCTGGAGCGGGAGCGGGGGGGCGTTCGGGGAGCTGTTTTTT
TRBJ1-1,.,.,TRBV7-9,CASSHSGENTEAFF,TGTGCCAGCAGCCACAGCGGGGAGAACACTGAAGCTTTCTTT
TRBJ2-7,.,TRBD2,TRBV30,CAWSDSGGAYEQYF,TGTGCCTGGAGCGATAGCGGGGGGGCCTACGAGCAGTACTTC
TRBJ2-7,.,TRBD2,TRBV29-1,CSALAGGLNEQYF,TGCAGCGCACTAGCGGGAGGGTTAAACGAGCAGTACTTC
TRBJ1-5,.,.,TRBV4-1,CASSHRTDGSNQPQHF,TGCGCCAGCAGCCATCGGACAGATGGTAGCAATCAGCCCCAGCATTTT
TRBJ1-5,once,.,TRBV6-1,CASSVVGYRGGQPQHF,TGTGCCAGCAGTGTGGTCGGCTATCGGGGAGGTCAGCCCCAGCATTTT
TRBJ2-5,.,.,TRBV18,CASSPPQRETQYF,TGTGCCAGCTCACCACCCCAGCGAGAGACCCAGTACTTC
TRBJ1-1,.,TRBD1,TRBV5-6,CASSLGATGSRTEAFF,TGTGCCAGCAGCTTGGGTGCGACAGGGTCCAGAACTGAAGCTTTCTTT
TRBJ1-2,.,.,TRBV28,CASSSSTGNSYGYTF,TGTGCCAGCAGTTCTTCTACAGGGAACTCTTATGGCTACACCTTC
TRBJ2-3,.,.,TRBV4-1,CASSQDRGGFSTDTQYF,TGCGCCAGCAGCCAAGATCGAGGGGGGTTCAGCACAGATACGCAGTATTTT